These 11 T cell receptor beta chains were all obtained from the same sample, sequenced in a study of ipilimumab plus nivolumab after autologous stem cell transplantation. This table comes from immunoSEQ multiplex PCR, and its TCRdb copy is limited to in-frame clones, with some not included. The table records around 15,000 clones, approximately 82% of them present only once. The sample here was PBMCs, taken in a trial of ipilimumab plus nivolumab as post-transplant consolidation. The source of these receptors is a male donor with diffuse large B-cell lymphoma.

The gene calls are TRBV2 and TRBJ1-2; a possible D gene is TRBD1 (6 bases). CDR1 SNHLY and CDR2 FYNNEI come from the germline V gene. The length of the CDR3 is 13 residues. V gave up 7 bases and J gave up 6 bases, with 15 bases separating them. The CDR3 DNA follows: TGTGCCAGCAATGCACAGGGTTGGGATGGCTACACCTTC. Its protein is CASNAQGWDGYTF.

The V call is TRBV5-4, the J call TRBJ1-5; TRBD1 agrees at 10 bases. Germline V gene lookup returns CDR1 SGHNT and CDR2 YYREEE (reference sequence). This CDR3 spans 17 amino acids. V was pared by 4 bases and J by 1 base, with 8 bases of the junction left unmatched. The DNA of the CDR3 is TGTGCCAGCAGCCCCCATCGACAGGGGGCGAGCAATCAGCCCCAGCATTTT. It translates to CASSPHRQGASNQPQHF.

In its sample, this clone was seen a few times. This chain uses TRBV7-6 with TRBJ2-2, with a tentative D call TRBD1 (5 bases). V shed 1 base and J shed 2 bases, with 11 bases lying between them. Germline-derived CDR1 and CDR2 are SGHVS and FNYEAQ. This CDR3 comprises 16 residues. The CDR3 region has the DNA TGTGCCAGCAGCTTAGTTTGGGGCAGCAACACCGGGGAGCTGTTTTTT. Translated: CASSLVWGSNTGELFF.

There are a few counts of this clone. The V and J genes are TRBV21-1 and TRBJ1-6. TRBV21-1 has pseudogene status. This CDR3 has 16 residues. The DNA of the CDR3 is TGTGCCAGCATAAAAATAAAGACGGCTCGTAATTCACCCCTCCACTTT. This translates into CASIKIKTARNSPLHF.

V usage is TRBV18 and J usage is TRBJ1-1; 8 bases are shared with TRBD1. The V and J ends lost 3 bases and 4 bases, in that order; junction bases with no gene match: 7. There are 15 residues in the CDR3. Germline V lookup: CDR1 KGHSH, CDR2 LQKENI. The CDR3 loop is CASSPERQGITEAFF. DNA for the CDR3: TGTGCCAGCTCACCGGAACGACAGGGGATCACTGAAGCTTTCTTT.

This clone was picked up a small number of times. DNA of the CDR3: TGTGCCACTTCGGACAGAGGCGGCAATCAGCCCCAGCATTTT. Amino acid sequence: CATSDRGGNQPQHF. V and J are TRBV6-1 and TRBJ1-5; D might be TRBD1 (6 bases). Germline V gene sequence: CDR1 MNHNS, CDR2 SASEGT. The CDR3 has 14 amino acids. V lost 10 bases and J lost 2, with 15 bases in between.

CDR3 DNA sequence: TGCGCCAGCAGCCAAGGAACGGAGACGGCTAATGAAAAACTGTTTTTT. This translates into CASSQGTETANEKLFF. The chain uses TRBV4-1 and TRBJ1-4; D not certain. CDR1 is MGHRA, CDR2 YSYEKL, per germline. The ends were cut back, 1 base at V and 3 bases at J, with 12 bases in the middle. The CDR3 covers 16 residues.

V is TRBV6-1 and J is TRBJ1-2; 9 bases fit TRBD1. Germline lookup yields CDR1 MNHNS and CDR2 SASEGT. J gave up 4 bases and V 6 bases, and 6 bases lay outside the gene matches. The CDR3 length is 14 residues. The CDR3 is CASSPGQGGYGYTF. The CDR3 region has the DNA TGTGCCAGCAGCCCGGGACAGGGTGGCTATGGCTACACCTTC.

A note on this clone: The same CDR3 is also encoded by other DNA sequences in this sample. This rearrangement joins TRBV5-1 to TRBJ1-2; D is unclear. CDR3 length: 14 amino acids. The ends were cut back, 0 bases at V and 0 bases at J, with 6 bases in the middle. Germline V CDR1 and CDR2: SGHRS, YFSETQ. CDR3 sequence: CASSLGGTNYGYTF. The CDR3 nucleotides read TGCGCCAGCAGCTTGGGGGGAACTAACTATGGCTACACCTTC.

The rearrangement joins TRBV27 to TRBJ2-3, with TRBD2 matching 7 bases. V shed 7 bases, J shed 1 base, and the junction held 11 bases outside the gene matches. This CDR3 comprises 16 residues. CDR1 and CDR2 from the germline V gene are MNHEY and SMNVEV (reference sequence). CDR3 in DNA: TGTGCCAGCACCCCCGTTTGGAGCGGGGGCACAGATACGCAGTATTTT. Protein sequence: CASTPVWSGGTDTQYF.

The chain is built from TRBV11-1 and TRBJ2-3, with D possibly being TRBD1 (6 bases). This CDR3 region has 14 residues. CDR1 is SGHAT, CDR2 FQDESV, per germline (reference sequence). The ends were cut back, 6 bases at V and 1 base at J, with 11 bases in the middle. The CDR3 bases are TGTGCCAGCAGACAGGGACGTGGCACAGATACGCAGTATTTT. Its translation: CASRQGRGTDTQYF.